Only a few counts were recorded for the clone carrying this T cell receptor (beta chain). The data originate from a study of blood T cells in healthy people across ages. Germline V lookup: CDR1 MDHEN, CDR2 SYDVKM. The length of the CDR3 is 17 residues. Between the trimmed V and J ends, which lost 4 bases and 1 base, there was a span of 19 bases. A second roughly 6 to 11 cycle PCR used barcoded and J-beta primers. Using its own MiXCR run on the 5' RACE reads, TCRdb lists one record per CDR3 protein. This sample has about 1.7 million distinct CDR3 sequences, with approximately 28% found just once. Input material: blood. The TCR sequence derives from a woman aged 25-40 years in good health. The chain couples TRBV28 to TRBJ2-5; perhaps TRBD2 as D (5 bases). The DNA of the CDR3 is TGTGCCAGCAGTTCTCAACCTACAGCGGTCACCCAAGAGACCCAGTACTTC. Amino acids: CASSSQPTAVTQETQYF.